These 14 T cell receptor beta chains came from one sample sequenced in a study of response to subunit inactivated influenza vaccine (dated by TCRdb to about 2018). The library relied on RT-PCR. Sequencing used an Illumina HiSeq 2500. TCRdb reran the public reads through fastp at Q25 and MiXCR, keeping productive beta chains. When rows share a CDR3 protein, they turn into one entry using the most common DNA and genes. This sample gives under 500,000 distinct CDR3 sequences in total; 9.5% to 12% of them show up just once. 12% of the sample goes to the ten largest clones. The time point label corresponds to: approximately 40 days after influenza vaccine administration. The sequences come from PBMCs from blood, collected 40 to 50 days after vaccination. These receptors all stem from a man between 50 and 59 years old who received an inactivated influenza vaccine. Donor details come from another sample of the same person, matched by shared clones.

This clonotype was seen at least ten times. The chain has TRBV7-9 and TRBJ2-1; a weak D match, TRBD2 (5 bases). Germline V lookup: CDR1 SEHNR, CDR2 FQNEAQ (reference sequence). Trimming removed 5 bases at V and 2 bases at J, with 10 bases between. The CDR3 sequence is 14 residues long. CDR3 in amino acids: CASSRTRTYNEQFF. The DNA of the CDR3 is TGTGCCAGCAGCCGTACTAGGACCTACAATGAGCAGTTCTTC.

This clonotype was recorded many times. The V gene is TRBV4-3, the J gene TRBJ2-5, with D possibly matching TRBD2 (6 bases). Germline values: CDR1 LGHNA, CDR2 YSLEER. The CDR3 extends over 15 amino acids. The V gene lost 0 bases and the J gene lost 4 bases, with 12 bases spanning the gap. As DNA, the CDR3 is TGCGCCAGCAGCCAAGATCGGGGGTTAGGAGAGACCCAGTACTTC. Translation gives CASSQDRGLGETQYF.

The chain combines TRBV7-6 with TRBJ2-5; 8 nucleotides agree with TRBD2. CDR3 length: 15 residues. Unmatched junction bases numbered 9, after V lost 5 bases and J lost 4 bases. Per germline, CDR1 SGHVS and CDR2 FNYEAQ. The CDR3 nucleotides read TGTGCCAGCAGCACCTTAGCGGGGTCTCCAGAGACCCAGTACTTC. This codes for CASSTLAGSPETQYF.

This clonotype was seen more than once but under ten times. The CDR3 sequence: CASSLGRGTAAYEQYF. DNA for the CDR3: TGTGCCAGCAGCTTAGGCAGAGGGACAGCGGCCTACGAGCAGTACTTC. This chain joins TRBV7-9 and TRBJ2-7, with TRBD1 matching 7 bases. CDR1 and CDR2 from the germline V gene are SEHNR and FQNEAQ (reference sequence). The CDR3 loop spans 16 amino acids. Unmatched junction bases numbered 8, after V lost 1 base and J lost 2 bases.

The table lists this clonotype with a few counts. The CDR3 bases are TGTGCCAGCAGCACATTGGGCAGGACGAACACCGGGGAGCTGTTTTTT. Its protein product is CASSTLGRTNTGELFF. The chain links TRBV12-3 or TRBV12-4 to TRBJ2-2; D is unresolved. CDR3 length: 16 residues. Trimming pared 6 bases from V and 0 bases from J, leaving 14 bases between.

This clonotype was observed many times. The chain is built from TRBV4-3 and TRBJ2-1, with 13 bases matching TRBD2. V dropped 5 bases and J dropped 5; count of bases not matched to a gene: 3. Germline assignment: CDR1 LGHNA and CDR2 YSLEER. The CDR3 is 15 amino acids. This CDR3 is CASSLGLAGHNEQFF. Written as DNA, the CDR3 is TGCGCCAGCAGCTTGGGACTAGCGGGGCACAATGAGCAGTTCTTC.

There are a few counts of this clonotype. This sequence joins TRBV19 and TRBJ2-7; 8 bases agree with TRBD2. The V segment lost 5 bases and the J segment 3 bases; nucleotides outside the gene matches: 9. This CDR3 comprises 15 residues. Germline-derived CDR1 and CDR2 are LNHDA and SQIVND (reference sequence). CDR3 in amino acids: CASSETGTSNYEQYF. The CDR3 nucleotides are TGTGCCAGTAGTGAAACCGGGACTAGTAACTACGAGCAGTACTTC.

The rearrangement joins TRBV18 to TRBJ1-1; D may be TRBD1 (5 bases). The V end lost 3 bases, the J end lost 3 bases, and 11 bases lay between the germline ends. There are 14 residues in the CDR3. In germline, CDR1 is KGHSH, CDR2 LQKENI. DNA for the CDR3: TGTGCCAGCTCACCCGGTAGGGGTGACACTGAAGCTTTCTTT. Its protein product is CASSPGRGDTEAFF.

The chain has TRBV6-1 and TRBJ2-7; 9 bases fit TRBD2. The CDR3 has 13 residues. After removal of 7 bases from V and 5 bases from J, the junction contained 6 bases not matched to a gene. Germline CDR1 and CDR2: MNHNS and SASEGT. CDR3 residues: CASIGLAGDEQYF. Written as DNA, the CDR3 is TGTGCCAGCATAGGGTTAGCGGGGGACGAGCAGTACTTC.

This clonotype was detected only a few times. The chain couples TRBV25-1 to TRBJ1-1; D not resolved. The ends were cut back, 6 bases at V and 3 bases at J, with 8 bases in the middle. The CDR3 has 12 amino acids. Per germline, CDR1 MGHDK and CDR2 SYGVNS. CDR3 DNA sequence: TGTGCCAGCAGCGACGTAGACACTGAAGCTTTCTTT. This translates into CASSDVDTEAFF.

This clonotype was seen a handful of times. The chain couples TRBV20-1 to TRBJ1-2; unclear D gene. The length of the CDR3 is 14 residues. Germline V gene sequence: CDR1 DFQATT, CDR2 SNEGSKA (reference sequence). Trimming cost V 0 bases and J 5 bases, with 13 bases left between them. In nucleotides, the CDR3 is TGCAGTGCTAGAGATCAAGGAGGAGGGTATGGCTACACCTTC. It translates to CSARDQGGGYGYTF.

This clonotype was observed a few times. The V and J genes are TRBV20-1 and TRBJ2-7; no clear D gene. The CDR3 loop spans 16 amino acids. V was shortened by 1 base and J by 2 bases, with 18 bases between the two germline ends. CDR1 is DFQATT and CDR2 is SNEGSKA in the germline V gene (reference sequence). CDR3 nucleotide sequence: TGCAGTGCTAGAGCCACGAGCTTCGGAGCCGCCTACGAGCAGTACTTC. It specifies CSARATSFGAAYEQYF.

This clonotype came up many times. The chain is built from TRBV4-1 and TRBJ1-3; no firm D call. V lost 0 bases to trimming and J lost 0 bases, with 6 bases between them. The CDR3 runs 15 residues. Germline CDR1 and CDR2: MGHRA and YSYEKL. CDR3 region: CASSQDGNSGNTIYF. The CDR3 coding sequence is TGCGCCAGCAGCCAAGACGGTAACTCTGGAAACACCATATATTTT.

The chain combines TRBV20-1 with TRBJ1-2; TRBD1 aligns across 12 bases. CDR3 length: 14 amino acids. CDR1 is DFQATT, CDR2 SNEGSKA, per germline (reference sequence). After removal of 6 bases from V and 4 bases from J, the junction contained 6 bases not matched to a gene. CDR3 protein: CSATGQGAGYGYTF. The CDR3 region has the DNA TGCAGTGCCACGGGACAGGGGGCTGGCTATGGCTACACCTTC.